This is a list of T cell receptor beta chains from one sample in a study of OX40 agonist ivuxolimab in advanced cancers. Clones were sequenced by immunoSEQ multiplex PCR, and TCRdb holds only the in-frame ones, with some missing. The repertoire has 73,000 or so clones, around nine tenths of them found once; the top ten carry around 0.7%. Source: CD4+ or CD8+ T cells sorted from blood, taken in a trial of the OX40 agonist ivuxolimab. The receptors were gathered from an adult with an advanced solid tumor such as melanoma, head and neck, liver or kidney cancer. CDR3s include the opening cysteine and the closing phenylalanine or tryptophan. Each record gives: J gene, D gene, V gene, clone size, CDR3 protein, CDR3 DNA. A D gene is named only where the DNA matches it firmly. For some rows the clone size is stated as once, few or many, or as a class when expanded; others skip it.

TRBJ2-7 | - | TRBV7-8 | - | CASSLVGGTYEQYF | TGTGCCAGCAGCTTAGTCGGGGGCACCTACGAGCAGTACTTC
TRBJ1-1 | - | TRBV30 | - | CAWSAISGRNTEAFF | TGTGCCTGGAGTGCAATTTCCGGGAGAAACACTGAAGCTTTCTTT
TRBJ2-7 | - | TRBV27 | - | CASRRPASYEQYF | TGTGCCAGCAGGCGCCCAGCGTCCTACGAGCAGTACTTC
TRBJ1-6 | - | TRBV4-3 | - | CASSQDPSGADNSPLHF | TGCGCCAGCAGCCAAGATCCTTCGGGGGCGGATAATTCACCCCTCCACTTT
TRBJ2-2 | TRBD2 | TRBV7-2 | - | CASSSRLLAGGGTGELFF | TGTGCCAGCAGCTCCCGTCTTTTAGCGGGGGGGGGCACCGGGGAGCTGTTTTTT
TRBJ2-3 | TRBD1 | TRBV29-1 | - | CSVGQGPTDTQYF | TGCAGCGTAGGACAGGGACCCACAGATACGCAGTATTTT
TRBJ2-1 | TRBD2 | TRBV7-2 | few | CASSLRLAGAYNEQFF | TGTGCCAGCAGCTTACGACTAGCGGGGGCCTACAATGAGCAGTTCTTC
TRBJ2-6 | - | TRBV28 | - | CASSLVRPSGANVLTF | TGTGCCAGCAGTTTGGTACGGCCCTCTGGGGCCAACGTCCTGACTTTC
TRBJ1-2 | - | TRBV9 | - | CASSVVEGAGYGYTF | TGTGCCAGCAGCGTAGTAGAAGGGGCCGGCTATGGCTACACCTTC
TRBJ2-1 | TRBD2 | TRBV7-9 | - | CASSLAPSGSRNEQFF | TGTGCCAGCAGCTTAGCTCCTAGCGGGAGTAGGAATGAGCAGTTCTTC
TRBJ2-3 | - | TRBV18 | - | CASSSGGADTQYF | TGTGCCAGCTCGTCAGGAGGGGCAGATACGCAGTATTTT
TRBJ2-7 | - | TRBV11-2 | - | CASSPGQINYEQYF | TGTGCCAGCAGCCCAGGACAGATCAACTACGAGCAGTACTTC
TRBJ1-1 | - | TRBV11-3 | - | CASSLAASGAIFF | TGTGCCAGCAGCTTAGCCGCCTCGGGGGCGATTTTCTTT
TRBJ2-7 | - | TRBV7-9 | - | CASSRKETSEQYF | TGTGCCAGCAGCAGGAAGGAGACCAGCGAGCAGTACTTC
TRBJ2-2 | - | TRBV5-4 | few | CASSLWNTGELFF | TGTGCCAGCAGCTTGTGGAACACCGGGGAGCTGTTTTTT
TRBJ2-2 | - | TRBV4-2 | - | CASSRPTGELFF | TGTGCCAGCAGCCGGCCAACCGGGGAGCTGTTTTTT
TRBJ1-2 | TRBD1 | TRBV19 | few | CASSTGQNYGYTF | TGTGCCAGTAGTACGGGACAGAACTATGGCTACACCTTC
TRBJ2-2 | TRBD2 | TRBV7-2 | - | CASRVAGGTGELFF | TGTGCCAGCAGAGTAGCGGGGGGCACCGGGGAGCTGTTTTTT
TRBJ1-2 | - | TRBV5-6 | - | CASSLGGGAAVYGYTF | TGTGCCAGCAGCCTTGGAGGTGGGGCGGCAGTCTATGGCTACACCTTC
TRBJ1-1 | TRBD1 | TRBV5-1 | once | CASRTGVEAFF | TGCGCCAGCAGAACAGGGGTTGAAGCTTTCTTT
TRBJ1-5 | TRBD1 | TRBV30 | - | CAWRGQWSNQPQHF | TGTGCCTGGAGGGGACAGTGGAGCAATCAGCCCCAGCATTTT
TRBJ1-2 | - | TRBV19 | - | CASSILWTAVTNYGYTF | TGTGCCAGTAGTATCCTCTGGACAGCAGTCACCAACTATGGCTACACCTTC
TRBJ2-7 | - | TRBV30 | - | CSCGDYEQYF | TGTTCGTGTGGGGACTACGAGCAGTACTTC
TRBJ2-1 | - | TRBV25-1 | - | CASQVGLSSYNEQFF | TGTGCCAGTCAAGTAGGCCTTAGCTCCTACAATGAGCAGTTCTTC
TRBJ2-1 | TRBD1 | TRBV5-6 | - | CASTLRDRYNEQFF | TGTGCCAGCACCCTCCGGGACAGATACAATGAGCAGTTCTTC
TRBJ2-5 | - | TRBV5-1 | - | CASRPGAGETQYF | TGCGCCAGCAGACCAGGGGCTGGAGAGACCCAGTACTTC
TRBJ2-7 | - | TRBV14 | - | CASTSSPPYEQYF | TGTGCCAGCACCTCCTCCCCCCCCTACGAGCAGTACTTC
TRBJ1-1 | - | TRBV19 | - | CASSTRRGATNTEAFF | TGTGCCAGTAGTACCCGACGGGGGGCTACGAACACTGAAGCTTTCTTT
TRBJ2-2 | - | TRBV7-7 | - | CASSPVGTGELFF | TGTGCTAGCAGCCCTGTGGGCACCGGGGAGCTGTTTTTT
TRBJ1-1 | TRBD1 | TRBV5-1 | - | CASTDRTAHTEAFF | TGCGCCAGCACGGACAGGACAGCACACACTGAAGCTTTCTTT
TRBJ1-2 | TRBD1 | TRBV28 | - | CASSEGTGMGGYTF | TGTGCCAGCAGTGAAGGGACAGGGATGGGTGGCTACACCTTC
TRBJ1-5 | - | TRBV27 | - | CASHGQGSNQPQHF | TGTGCCAGCCACGGGCAGGGCAGCAATCAGCCCCAGCATTTT
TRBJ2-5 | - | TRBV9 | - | CASSPGVGETQYF | TGTGCCAGCAGCCCGGGAGTCGGGGAGACCCAGTACTTC
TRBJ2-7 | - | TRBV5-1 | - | CASSLLAGPSYEQYF | TGCGCCAGCAGCTTGTTGGCGGGGCCCTCCTACGAGCAGTACTTC
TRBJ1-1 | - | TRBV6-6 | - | CASSYIAGEAFF | TGTGCCAGCAGTTATATAGCAGGGGAAGCTTTCTTT
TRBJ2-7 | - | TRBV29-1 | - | CSVVGNYEQYF | TGCAGCGTGGTGGGGAATTACGAGCAGTACTTC